The 14 T cell receptor beta chains reported below all come from one sample, sequenced in a study of T-cell reconstitution after alpha-beta-depleted transplantation in children. Unique molecular identifiers were built into the TCRbeta library. TCRdb recomputed calls from the PCR reads with MiXCR, one row per CDR3 protein. This sample yields some 840,000 distinct CDR3 sequences, of which approximately 15% are seen a single time; around 5.3% belongs to the top ten. The specimen was PBMCs, mostly from graft donor cells, collected 360 days after TCRalphabeta/CD19-depleted stem cell transplant. All receptors derive from a male patient aged 10 to 17 who had a stem cell transplant for acute lymphoblastic leukemia, so the T cells may come from the graft donor.

This clonotype was counted at least ten times. The rearrangement uses TRBV24-1 and TRBJ1-6, with D perhaps TRBD1 (6 bases). Trimming took off 2 bases at V and 2 bases at J, with 12 bases between the two ends. Per the germline V gene, CDR1 is KGHDR and CDR2 is SFDVKD. This CDR3 is 17 amino acids long. DNA of the CDR3: TGTGCCACCAGTGATTCCGGGACAATTACCTATAATTCACCCCTCCACTTT. This encodes CATSDSGTITYNSPLHF.

This clonotype showed up just a few times. The chain recombines TRBV12-5 with TRBJ2-3, with D possibly TRBD1 on 5 matching bases. The V gene lost 3 bases and the J gene lost 9 bases, with 13 bases spanning the gap. The germline CDR1 and CDR2 sequences are LGHNT and FRNRAP. The CDR3 contains 13 residues. In DNA form, the CDR3 reads TGTGCTAGTGGTTTATCCCAGACAGTCACGCAGTATTTT. Translated: CASGLSQTVTQYF.

The rearrangement joins TRBV5-1 to TRBJ2-5; 15 bases are a match to TRBD2. In germline, CDR1 is SGHRS, CDR2 YFSETQ. With 4 bases clipped from V and 5 bases from J, the junction kept 12 bases outside the gene matches. The CDR3 spans 18 residues. In DNA form, the CDR3 reads TGCGCCAGCAGCCTTGGACTAGCGGGAGGGCCACCGGCGGAGACCCAGTACTTC. This encodes CASSLGLAGGPPAETQYF.

V gene TRBV20-1 combines with J gene TRBJ2-1, with 9 positions matching TRBD2. Losses at the gene ends were 6 bases for V and 3 bases for J; bases not matched to a gene: 6. Germline loops: CDR1 DFQATT, CDR2 SNEGSKA (reference sequence). This CDR3 is built from 14 residues. This chain's CDR3 is CSAEPTSGYNEQFF. The CDR3 DNA sequence: TGCAGTGCCGAGCCGACTAGCGGCTACAATGAGCAGTTCTTC.

This clonotype has a single count. For the CDR3, the DNA is TGTGCCAGCAGTTTAGGGGGGCGCTTCTATGGCTACACCTTC. Protein sequence: CASSLGGRFYGYTF. The chain employs TRBV12-3 or TRBV12-4 and TRBJ1-2; D might be TRBD1 (6 bases). Between the trimmed V and J ends, which lost 1 base and 4 bases, there was a span of 10 bases. This CDR3 has 14 amino acids.

This clonotype showed up just a few times. The CDR3 region has the DNA TGCAGTGCTAGAGATCATATCCGGACAGACACCTATAATTCACCCCTCCACTTT. Amino acids: CSARDHIRTDTYNSPLHF. The V call is TRBV20-1, the J call TRBJ1-6, with a tentative D call TRBD1 (6 bases). The CDR3 has 18 residues. The germline CDR1 and CDR2 sequences are DFQATT and SNEGSKA (reference sequence). V was shortened by 0 bases and J by 2 bases, with 17 bases between the two germline ends.

This clonotype has just a few counts. The chain combines TRBV5-1 with TRBJ2-7, with TRBD2 identical over 10 bases. Per germline, CDR1 SGHRS and CDR2 YFSETQ. The length of the CDR3 is 16 residues. J lost 5 bases, V lost 3 bases, and 11 bases had no gene match. The CDR3 coding sequence is TGCGCCAGCAGCTGGGGATTAGCGGGAGGTGTCGACGAGCAGTACTTC. Protein sequence: CASSWGLAGGVDEQYF.

In its sample, this clonotype was seen a few times. The chain recombines TRBV6-1 with TRBJ2-7, with 11 bases aligning to TRBD1. The trim removed 6 bases at V and 4 bases at J, leaving 5 bases unmatched. In germline, CDR1 is MNHNS, CDR2 SASEGT. The CDR3 is 14 amino acids. CDR3 protein: CASRTGTGGYEQYF. The CDR3 nucleotides read TGTGCCAGCAGAACCGGGACAGGGGGTTACGAGCAGTACTTC.

This clonotype was counted ten times or more. This chain joins TRBV15 and TRBJ2-7; D gene uncertain. This CDR3 has 13 residues. V was trimmed by 0 bases and J by 4 bases, leaving 7 bases between them. CDR1 and CDR2 (germline): LNHNV, YYDKDF (reference sequence). For the CDR3, the DNA is TGTGCCACCAGCAGAGAACCCGGATACGAGCAGTACTTC. Translating gives CATSREPGYEQYF. The whole variable domain, remainder taken from reference TRBV15 and TRBJ2-7, is DAMVIQNPRYQVTQFGKPVTLSCSQTLNHNVMYWYQQKSSQAPKLLFHYYDKDFNNEADTPDNFQSRRPNTSFCFLDIRSPGLGDTAMYLCATSREPGYEQYFGPGTRLTVT.

This clonotype was found many times. The chain's CDR3 is CASSLAGLAEAYEQYF. CDR3 in DNA: TGCGCCAGCAGCTTGGCGGGACTAGCGGAGGCCTACGAGCAGTACTTC. The V call is TRBV5-1, the J call TRBJ2-7; TRBD2 matches 11 bases. Germline V lookup: CDR1 SGHRS, CDR2 YFSETQ. This CDR3 is built from 16 residues. The trim removed 0 bases at V and 2 bases at J, leaving 4 bases unmatched.

V and J are TRBV15 and TRBJ2-1; D not certain. This CDR3 has 13 residues. V was trimmed by 1 base and J by 7 bases, leaving 8 bases between them. Germline V CDR1 and CDR2: LNHNV, YYDKDF (reference sequence). The CDR3 here is CATSRATENEQFF. CDR3 bases: TGTGCCACCAGCAGAGCCACGGAGAATGAGCAGTTCTTC.

This clonotype was detected a few times. This chain connects TRBV20-1 to TRBJ2-7; either TRBD1 or TRBD2 may supply D (5 bases each). The V and J ends lost 2 bases and 7 bases respectively, with 15 bases between them. CDR3 length equals 13 residues. The germline gives CDR1 DFQATT, CDR2 SNEGSKA (reference sequence). The CDR3 nucleotides are TGCAGTGCTAGACCCGGGGCAGCTCGGGAGCAGTACTTC. It translates to CSARPGAAREQYF.

The table lists this clonotype with a few counts. The rearrangement uses TRBV15 and TRBJ1-3; D gene ambiguous. This CDR3 has 16 residues. The V and J ends lost 0 bases and 0 bases respectively, with 9 bases between them. Germline V gene data show CDR1 as LNHNV and CDR2 as YYDKDF (reference sequence). As DNA, the CDR3 is TGTGCCACCAGCAGAGATCCGGGCGGCTCTGGAAACACCATATATTTT. This gives the protein CATSRDPGGSGNTIYF.

The chain employs TRBV6-1 and TRBJ2-7; D may be TRBD2 (5 bases). Trimming stripped 2 bases from V and 1 base from J, with 9 bases between. The CDR3 is made up of 14 amino acids. CDR1 and CDR2 (germline): MNHNS, SASEGT. As DNA, the CDR3 is TGTGCCAGCAGTGAATATAGGACTTCCTACGAGCAGTACTTC. Its protein is CASSEYRTSYEQYF.